The clone carrying this T cell receptor (beta chain) showed up just once. Antigen unknown. The record originates from a study of cytomegalovirus exposure and HLA in healthy donors. Here immunoSEQ multiplex PCR was the method, and the copy in TCRdb shows in-frame clones only, minus some. The sample holds about 160,000 clones, approximately 80% seen once. The CDR3 extends over 14 amino acids. Trimming took 6 bases from V and 9 from J, leaving 18 bases between them. Germline V lookup: CDR1 MNHEY, CDR2 SMNVEV (reference sequence). Study conclusions and caveats: Researchers counted around 180 TCR beta chains as cytomegalovirus-associated.

The chain joins TRBV27 to TRBJ2-1; possible D gene TRBD1, 6 bases. This TCR came from a man in his thirties or forties in good health and CMV-seropositive. Source material: PBMCs. This CDR3 is CASRPQGLGVEQFF. CDR3 nucleotide sequence: TGTGCCAGCAGGCCACAGGGTTTGGGGGTTGAGCAGTTCTTC.